This TCR beta chain was identified in a study of T cells in localized non-small cell lung cancer (dated by TCRdb to 2018 to 2020). For the study in its entirety: Comparing tumors with uninvolved tumor-adjacent lungs, the study looked at the T cell repertoires of approximately 250 patients with early-stage NSCLC. The cohort consisted of approximately 240 treatment-naive NSCLC patients whose localized lung tumors had been resected. NSCLC patients had a mean age of around 66 years, and 129 were male and over 85 female. What the study reported, not specific to this receptor: Because the study design was exploratory, TCR variables were selected using unadjusted p-values without false-discovery rate correction. Higher blood T cell density associated with longer overall survival, while higher adjacent-lung clonality associated with shorter survival. Uninvolved tumor-adjacent lung showed the highest T cell clonality, higher than tumor, which suggests more focused antigenic responses in the adjacent lung. Because multi-region sequencing of the tumors was not done, intratumor heterogeneity could not be ruled out. A median of around 57 of the top 100 tumor clones turned up in the paired uninvolved adjacent lung, and roughly 28 of those clones also ranked among the top 100 of that same adjacent lung.

CDR1 SGHNT and CDR2 YYREEE were looked up in the germline V gene (reference sequence). Taken from cysteine to phenylalanine, the CDR3 has 14 residues. The DNA shown is the 42-base CDR3, in frame from base 1. Cut back by 4 bases and 4 bases, the V and J ends lie 13 bases apart. The table lists this clone with a few counts. Its binding antigen is unknown. Base-call qualities are not available, and no considerably larger clone is one nucleotide away. Other DNA sequences in this specimen translate into the identical CDR3. The immunoSEQ Assay was used to sequence TCR beta CDR3 regions from DNA. In the authors' own workflow: T cell density was computed as TCR beta template counts normalized to usable DNA estimated by amplifying housekeeping genes. The preseqR package was used to estimate richness by extrapolating to 400,000 templates for PBMC samples and to 120,000 templates for tissue samples. Clonality was calculated as one minus Pielou's evenness. Differential abundance testing on productive amino-acid clonotypes, with a minimum total count of 5 and an alpha of 0.1, was used to identify tissue-enriched TCRs. The Jaccard Index and the Morisita Overlap Index were used to measure how much the repertoires overlapped between compartments. GLIPH grouped TCR beta CDR3s together with public tetramer-defined viral CDR3s, and a viral motif had to include at least three viral sequences and show V-gene enrichment. The table comes from immuneACCESS by way of TCRdb, which keeps in-frame sequences with V and J called. Part of the clones is missing from these tables; in studies checked, under half for an unresolved V gene and the rest for unknown reasons. The DNA gave D and trimming, while V, J and clone size come from that table. The sample table contains tens of thousands of clones; only one count was recorded for 80% to 90% of them. The ten biggest clones cover over 2.5% of the sample.

At diagnosis, tumor, uninvolved tumor-adjacent lung and peripheral blood were collected and then preserved as a mix of FFPE and fresh-frozen material. For TCR repertoire profiling, blood samples were analyzed in the form of peripheral blood mononuclear cells. Here the sequenced sample was peripheral blood, taken before any cancer treatment. The TCR sequence derives from a man between 35 and 75 years old with stage I lung adenocarcinoma. The V and J genes are TRBV5-4 and TRBJ2-3; the D segment may tentatively be TRBD1 or TRBD2, each giving 6 matched bases. The CDR3 here reads CASSPRGDADTQYF. The DNA sequence is TGTGCCAGCAGCCCTAGGGGGGACGCAGATACGCAGTATTTT. The full variable domain, with segments outside the CDR3 supplied by the reference TRBV5-4 and TRBJ2-3 proteins, appears as ETGVTQSPTHLIKTRGQQVTLRCSSQSGHNTVSWYQQALGQGPQFIFQYYREEENGRGNFPPRFSGLQFPNYSSELNVNALELDDSALYLCASSPRGDADTQYFGPGTRLTVL.